These 9 T cell receptor beta chains came from one sample sequenced in a study of cytomegalovirus exposure and HLA in healthy donors. The PCR had 60 Vbeta and 13 Jbeta primers. Clones were sequenced by immunoSEQ multiplex PCR, and TCRdb holds only the in-frame ones, with some missing. The data contain about 140,000 clones, roughly three quarters of them singletons. Sequenced sample: PBMCs. The receptors come from a female donor in good health and CMV-seronegative.

The chain joins TRBV10-2 to TRBJ1-3; D perhaps matches TRBD1 (6 bases). CDR1 is WSHSY and CDR2 is SAAADI in the germline V gene. V was clipped by 5 bases and J by 0 bases, with 11 bases between them. The CDR3 runs 15 residues. The CDR3 bases are TGCGCCAGCAGTTTTGACAGGAGCTCTGGAAACACCATATATTTT. Translating it yields CASSFDRSSGNTIYF.

The chain carries TRBV5-1 and TRBJ2-7, with a tentative D call TRBD1 (6 bases). V was pared by 0 bases and J by 9 bases, with 13 bases between. The CDR3 extends over 13 amino acids. Germline lookup yields CDR1 SGHRS and CDR2 YFSETQ. CDR3 DNA sequence: TGCGCCAGCAGCTTGGGCCAGGGGATTGGGCAGTACTTC. Its protein product is CASSLGQGIGQYF. Looking up the rest from reference TRBV5-1 and TRBJ2-7 gives the full variable domain: KAGVTQTPRYLIKTRGQQVTLSCSPISGHRSVSWYQQTPGQGLQFLFEYFSETQRNKGNFPGRFSGRQFSNSRSEMNVSTLELGDSALYLCASSLGQGIGQYFGPGTRLTVT.

The rearrangement links TRBV19 to TRBJ2-1; weak D call: TRBD2 (6 bases). CDR1 LNHDA and CDR2 SQIVND come from the germline V gene (reference sequence). V lost 1 base to trimming and J lost 9 bases, with 10 bases between them. The CDR3 runs to 13 residues. The CDR3 reads CASSIAFGGEQFF. The DNA for the CDR3 is TGTGCCAGTAGTATAGCGTTCGGGGGTGAGCAGTTCTTC.

This chain joins TRBV6-5 and TRBJ2-7, with 7 bases matching TRBD1. The CDR3 length is 14 residues. J lost 0 bases, V lost 5 bases, and 4 bases had no gene match. Germline V lookup: CDR1 MNHEY, CDR2 SVGAGI. DNA of the CDR3: TGTGCCAGCAGTGGCCGGGACAGCTCCTACGAGCAGTACTTC. It yields the protein CASSGRDSSYEQYF.

The chain links TRBV28 to TRBJ2-1, with 9 bases aligning to TRBD2. The CDR3 runs 14 residues. The V segment lost 8 bases and the J segment 4 bases; nucleotides outside the gene matches: 6. From germline, CDR1 is MDHEN and CDR2 SYDVKM. For the CDR3, the DNA is TGTGCCAGCTTTAGCGGGAGCGGTTACAATGAGCAGTTCTTC. This sequence encodes CASFSGSGYNEQFF.

This rearrangement joins TRBV19 to TRBJ1-6, with 8 nucleotides matching TRBD1. CDR1 and CDR2 (germline): LNHDA, SQIVND (reference sequence). The CDR3 runs 13 residues. V shed 9 bases and J 7 bases; nucleotides not matched to a gene: 5. In DNA form, the CDR3 reads TGTGCCAGCTCGGGACAGGCCAATTCACCCCTCCACTTT. Translated, it gives CASSGQANSPLHF.

The chain carries TRBV27 and TRBJ2-7; TRBD1 might be the D (6 bases). This CDR3 region has 15 residues. The V end was cut by 6 bases, the J end by 4 bases, with 19 bases between. Germline CDR1 MNHEY, CDR2 SMNVEV (reference sequence). CDR3 region: CASRPNPGHKYEQYF. Written as DNA, the CDR3 is TGTGCCAGCAGGCCTAATCCGGGACACAAATACGAGCAGTACTTC.

About this clone: One end of the junction is discordant with germline, which a read error may explain. This chain uses TRBV6-1 with TRBJ1-2; TRBD1 agrees at 10 bases. Germline values: CDR1 MNHNS, CDR2 SASEGT. This CDR3 has 14 residues. CDR3 amino acids: CASDWDRGAYGYPF. DNA of the CDR3: TGTGCCAGCGATTGGGACAGGGGTGCCTATGGCTACCCCTTC.

This clone was detected a few times. V usage is TRBV5-1 and J usage is TRBJ2-4; tentative D call: TRBD2 (5 bases). The germline gives CDR1 SGHRS, CDR2 YFSETQ. The V and J ends lost 0 bases and 7 bases respectively, with 11 bases between them. There are 14 residues in the CDR3. The CDR3 nucleotides are TGCGCCAGCAGCTTGGGGGCGGGCACGAACATTCAGTACTTC. Translating gives CASSLGAGTNIQYF.